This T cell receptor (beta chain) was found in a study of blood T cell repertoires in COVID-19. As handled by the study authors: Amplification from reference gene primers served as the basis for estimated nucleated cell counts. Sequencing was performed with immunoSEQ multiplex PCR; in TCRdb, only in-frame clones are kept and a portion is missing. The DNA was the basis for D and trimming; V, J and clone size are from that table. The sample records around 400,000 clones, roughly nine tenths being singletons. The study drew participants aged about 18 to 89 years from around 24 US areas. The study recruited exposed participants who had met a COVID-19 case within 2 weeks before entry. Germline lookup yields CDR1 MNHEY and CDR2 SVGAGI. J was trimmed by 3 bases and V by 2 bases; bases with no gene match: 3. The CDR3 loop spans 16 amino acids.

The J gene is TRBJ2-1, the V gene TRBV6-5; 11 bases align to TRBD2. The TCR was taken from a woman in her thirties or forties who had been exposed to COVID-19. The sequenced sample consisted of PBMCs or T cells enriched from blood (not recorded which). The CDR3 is CASSYDSGGDYNEQFF. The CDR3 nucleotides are TGTGCCAGCAGTTACGATAGCGGGGGGGACTACAATGAGCAGTTCTTC.